This passage covers 4 T cell receptor beta chains from one sample sequenced in a study of blood T cells in healthy people across ages. Combining a sample-barcoded 5' primer with a J-beta primer mix, a second PCR ran for roughly 7 to 12 cycles. MiXCR, run by TCRdb on the 5' RACE reads, gives a single entry per CDR3 protein. In the table there are fewer than 1.5 million distinct CDR3 sequences, 42% of which are singletons. The specimen sequenced was blood. The receptors stem from a woman aged 18-29 years in good health.

This clonotype was recorded a few times. The V gene is TRBV5-1, the J gene TRBJ2-7; 10 bases match TRBD2. The DNA end is more similar to TRBJ2-5, so the J call may be wrong. Germline V lookup: CDR1 SGHRS, CDR2 YFSETQ. The CDR3 spans 18 residues. The CDR3 DNA reads as TGCGCCAGCAGCCCCCGTGGTAGCGGGGGGACGTTGGTAGAGACCCAGTACTTC. Protein sequence: CASSPRGSGGTLVETQYF.

The chain combines TRBV12-3 or TRBV12-4 with TRBJ1-2; D gene uncertain. Between the trimmed V and J ends, which lost 2 bases and 6 bases, there was a span of 10 bases. CDR3 length equals 13 residues. The CDR3 sequence is CASSLSGVNGYTF. The CDR3 nucleotides read TGTGCCAGCAGTTTAAGCGGGGTAAATGGCTACACCTTC.

This clonotype came up a few times. The chain combines TRBV2 with TRBJ2-1, with 7 nucleotides matching TRBD2. The V segment lost 2 bases and the J segment 9 bases; nucleotides outside the gene matches: 7. The CDR3 runs to 14 residues. Germline V CDR1 and CDR2: SNHLY, FYNNEI. Written as DNA, the CDR3 is TGTGCCAGCAGTGAACCGGGACTATTCGCTGAGCAGTTCTTC. This sequence encodes CASSEPGLFAEQFF.

This chain links TRBV29-1 with TRBJ2-1, with TRBD2 identical over 10 bases. The J call may be in error: the DNA end matches TRBJ2-7 better. There are 15 residues in the CDR3. The germline CDR1 and CDR2 sequences are SQVTM and ANQGSEA. CDR3 sequence: CSVGTGTSDYNEQYF. The CDR3 DNA sequence: TGCAGCGTTGGTACCGGGACTAGCGACTACAATGAGCAGTACTTC.